This TCR beta chain came from a study of cytomegalovirus exposure and HLA in healthy donors. Across the whole study: Approximately 200 million T cells yielded over 90 million unique TCR beta sequences in earlier analysis. Study results and caveats: Most TCR beta V segments were productive about 90% or about 30% of the time in an earlier analysis. Further analysis was carried out later, and it showed several of the most significant clusters appearing linked to common viral pathogens.

Regarding this clone: Antigen specificity is unknown.

The PCR contained 60 Vbeta and 13 Jbeta primers. Assay used: immunoSEQ multiplex PCR; TCRdb lists only in-frame clones, some missing. The sample shows approximately 160,000 clones, about 82% of them seen only once. Trimming removed 3 bases from V and 7 bases from J; junction bases left unmatched: 3. This CDR3 contains 12 residues. In germline, CDR1 is SQVTM, CDR2 ANQGSEA. This receptor was identified in a woman aged 18-30 years in good health and CMV-seronegative. The chain joins TRBV29-1 to TRBJ2-1; 7 positions match TRBD1. The sample consisted of PBMCs. CDR3 region: CSVETGRNEQFF. The CDR3 DNA follows: TGCAGCGTTGAGACAGGGCGGAATGAGCAGTTCTTC.